These 14 T cell receptor beta chains share one sample of origin, sequenced in a study of blood T cell repertoires in COVID-19. Clones were read by immunoSEQ multiplex PCR, and TCRdb kept only the in-frame ones, dropping some. Here the sample spans 250,000 to 300,000 clones, roughly 89% being singletons. The sequenced material came from PBMCs or T cells enriched from blood (not recorded which). These receptors came from a woman between 35 and 50 years old who had recovered from COVID-19.

The chain uses TRBV12-3 or TRBV12-4 and TRBJ2-1, with a weak D call TRBD1 (7 bases). The length of the CDR3 is 13 residues. Trimming pared 6 bases from V and 8 bases from J, leaving 14 bases between. CDR3 loop: CASSSVRGDEQFF. CDR3 DNA: TGTGCCAGCAGCTCTGTCAGGGGGGATGAGCAGTTCTTC.

The genes are TRBV11-3 and TRBJ2-1; 9 positions agree with TRBD1. The CDR3 is 16 amino acids. CDR1 and CDR2 (germline): SGHNT, YENEEA. J gave up 0 bases and V 5 bases, and 5 bases lay outside the gene matches. This chain's CDR3 is CASSPGTGSSYNEQFF. The CDR3 DNA reads TGTGCCAGCAGCCCGGGGACAGGGAGCTCCTACAATGAGCAGTTCTTC.

V usage is TRBV5-1 and J usage is TRBJ1-1; 10 positions match TRBD1. With V trimmed by 1 base and J by 4 bases, 16 bases remained unmatched. Germline CDR1 SGHRS, CDR2 YFSETQ. This CDR3 has 19 residues. The CDR3: CASSLPKTGTGVFSTEAFF. In DNA form, the CDR3 reads TGCGCCAGCAGCTTGCCCAAAACCGGGACAGGGGTTTTTAGCACTGAAGCTTTCTTT.

The rearrangement uses TRBV5-4 and TRBJ1-2; 10 positions match TRBD1. Germline CDR1 SGHNT, CDR2 YYREEE (reference sequence). After removal of 3 bases from V and 4 bases from J, the junction contained 12 bases not matched to a gene. The CDR3 length is 17 residues. The DNA for the CDR3 is TGTGCCAGCAGCTCCCGAACGACAGGGGGCAAGGGCTATGGCTACACCTTC. Encoded protein: CASSSRTTGGKGYGYTF.

The rearrangement links TRBV5-1 to TRBJ1-1; no definite D call. Per germline, CDR1 SGHRS and CDR2 YFSETQ. The CDR3 is made up of 13 amino acids. V dropped 0 bases and J dropped 7 bases, with 10 bases sitting between them. The CDR3 DNA reads TGCGCCAGCAGCTTGGACGGGTTCGGTGAAGCTTTCTTT. Its translation is CASSLDGFGEAFF.

V and J are TRBV4-3 and TRBJ1-5; D gene uncertain. The germline V gene has CDR1 LGHNA and CDR2 YSLEER. This CDR3 spans 16 amino acids. The ends were cut back, 6 bases at V and 1 base at J, with 16 bases in the middle. In nucleotides, the CDR3 is TGCGCCAGCAGTCGATACGGCCCGGGAAGCAATCAGCCCCAGCATTTT. Residues: CASSRYGPGSNQPQHF.

The rearrangement uses TRBV11-2 and TRBJ2-7; 8 bases fit TRBD2. J was trimmed by 4 bases and V by 4 bases; bases with no gene match: 15. Germline V gene sequence: CDR1 SGHAT, CDR2 FQNNGV. The CDR3 spans 17 residues. The CDR3 bases are TGTGCCAGCAGCTCGACCCGACAGCGGGGGACCCTATACGAGCAGTACTTC. Protein product: CASSSTRQRGTLYEQYF.

The V and J genes are TRBV4-2 and TRBJ1-2; D is uncertain. The V gene lost 0 bases and the J gene lost 10 bases, with 18 bases spanning the gap. Germline loops: CDR1 LGHNA, CDR2 YNFKEQ. This CDR3 has 15 residues. DNA for the CDR3: TGTGCCAGCAGCCAAGATCCCCACGGTACAGCTCACTACACCTTC. Translating gives CASSQDPHGTAHYTF.

The J gene is TRBJ1-2, the V gene TRBV24-1; D is ambiguous. The CDR3 extends over 13 amino acids. Looked up from germline, CDR1 is KGHDR and CDR2 is SFDVKD. V gave up 7 bases and J gave up 5 bases, with 13 bases separating them. The chain's CDR3 is CATRELRGYGYTF. For the CDR3, the DNA is TGTGCCACCAGGGAGTTGAGAGGTTATGGCTACACCTTC.

This clone showed up just once. The gene calls are TRBV5-1 and TRBJ2-5, with D uncertain. V dropped 0 bases and J dropped 5 bases, with 20 bases sitting between them. There are 17 residues in the CDR3. Germline lookup yields CDR1 SGHRS and CDR2 YFSETQ. The CDR3 sequence is CASSLVSTPTGSETQYF. The CDR3 DNA reads as TGCGCCAGCAGCTTGGTCTCAACCCCTACCGGTTCGGAGACCCAGTACTTC.

The chain is built from TRBV5-1 and TRBJ1-4; D gene uncertain. Germline V gene lookup returns CDR1 SGHRS and CDR2 YFSETQ. This CDR3 is built from 15 residues. Trimming pared 2 bases from V and 6 bases from J, leaving 14 bases between. CDR3 DNA sequence: TGCGCCAGCAGCTTAGCGCCACTAACCGATGAAAAACTGTTTTTT. Residues: CASSLAPLTDEKLFF.

The V and J genes are TRBV19 and TRBJ2-7; 9 nucleotides align to TRBD1. Germline V gives CDR1 LNHDA, CDR2 SQIVND (reference sequence). This CDR3 comprises 15 residues. V was clipped by 6 bases and J by 5 bases; unmatched bases: 11. CDR3 loop: CASSASGTGFHEQYF. DNA for the CDR3: TGTGCCAGTAGCGCCTCCGGGACAGGGTTCCACGAGCAGTACTTC. Supplemented by reference TRBV19 and TRBJ2-7, the full variable domain reads DGGITQSPKYLFRKEGQNVTLSCEQNLNHDAMYWYRQDPGQGLRLIYYSQIVNDFQKGDIAEGYSVSREKKESFPLTVTSAQKNPTAFYLCASSASGTGFHEQYFGPGTRLTVT.

The CDR3 reads CASGLAGVPGETQYF. CDR3 sequence (DNA): TGTGCCTCGGGACTAGCGGGGGTCCCCGGTGAGACCCAGTACTTC. The chain carries TRBV30 and TRBJ2-5; 14 bases are shared with TRBD2. The CDR3 spans 15 residues. CDR1 and CDR2 (germline): GTSNPN, SVGIG (reference sequence). J was trimmed by 5 bases and V by 7 bases; bases with no gene match: 9.

The V gene is TRBV5-1, the J gene TRBJ2-5; the D gene is possibly TRBD2 (5 bases). The CDR3 sequence is 16 residues long. From germline, CDR1 is SGHRS and CDR2 YFSETQ. V was pared by 6 bases and J by 4 bases, with 22 bases between. The CDR3 nucleotides read TGCGCCAGCACTAGCCAGGCCTCGCTGCCCATAGAGACCCAGTACTTC. Translation gives CASTSQASLPIETQYF.